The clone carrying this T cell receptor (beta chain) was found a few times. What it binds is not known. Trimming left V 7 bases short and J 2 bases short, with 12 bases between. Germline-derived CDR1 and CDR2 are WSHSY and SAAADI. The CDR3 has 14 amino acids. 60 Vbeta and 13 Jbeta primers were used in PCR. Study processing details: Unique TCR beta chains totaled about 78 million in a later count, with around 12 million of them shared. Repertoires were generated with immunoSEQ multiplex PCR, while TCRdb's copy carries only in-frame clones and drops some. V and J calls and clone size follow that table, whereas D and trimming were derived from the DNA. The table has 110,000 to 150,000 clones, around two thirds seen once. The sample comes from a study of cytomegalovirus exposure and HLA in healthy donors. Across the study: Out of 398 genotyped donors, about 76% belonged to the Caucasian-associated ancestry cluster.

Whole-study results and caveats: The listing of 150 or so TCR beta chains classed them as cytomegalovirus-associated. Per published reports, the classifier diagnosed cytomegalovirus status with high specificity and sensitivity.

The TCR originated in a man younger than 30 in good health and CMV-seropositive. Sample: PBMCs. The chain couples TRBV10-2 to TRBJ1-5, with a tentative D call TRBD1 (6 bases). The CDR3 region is CASTGSGGNQPQHF. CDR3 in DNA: TGCGCCAGCACTGGGTCAGGGGGCAATCAGCCCCAGCATTTT.